Here is one T cell receptor beta chain with its context. How the authors handled the data: Estimates of nucleated cell counts were drawn from the amplification of reference gene primers. Libraries were prepared by immunoSEQ multiplex PCR; TCRdb keeps only in-frame clonotypes and omits some of them. The DNA gave D and trimming, while V, J and clone size come from that table. Of around 230,000 clones listed, approximately 82% were seen once; the top ten hold 2% to 2.5%. The V end lost 1 base, the J end lost 7 bases, and 13 bases lay between the germline ends. Looked up from germline, CDR1 is MGHDK and CDR2 is SYGVNS. The CDR3 spans 15 residues. This sample stems from a study of blood T cell repertoires in COVID-19. Overall study: PBMCs, B-cell-depleted T cells, or T cells were the source of the cDNA or gDNA that made up the material.

This sequence was found in a man in his forties who had recovered from COVID-19. The source material was peripheral blood. V usage is TRBV25-1 and J usage is TRBJ1-4, with D possibly being TRBD1 (6 bases). Here the CDR3 DNA reads TGTGCCAGCAGTGAATCGGGCCAGGGGACTGAAAAACTGTTTTTT. Its translation is CASSESGQGTEKLFF.